This record concerns one T cell receptor (beta chain) sequence. Its antigen is as yet unknown. The data were obtained in a study of blood T cells in healthy people across ages. Broader study findings: PBMCs that were unsorted prevented a conclusive naive versus antigen-experienced comparison.

This CDR3 is 17 amino acids long. With 3 bases removed from V and 0 bases from J, the gap between germline ends came to 14 bases. Investigators took about 9.1 milliliters of peripheral blood from every donor. Whenever a sample was processed, at least 6 million PBMCs were isolated. With a J-beta primer mix and a sample-barcoded 5' primer, a second PCR ran 7 to 11 cycles. Each of the samples gave a minimum of 2.5 million paired-end reads that contained CDR3. One entry per CDR3 protein results from TCRdb running MiXCR on the 5' RACE reads. Of roughly 2 million distinct CDR3 sequences in the sample, 40% to 55% are singletons; the top ten hold 2.1%.

This TCR derives from a woman between 35 and 50 years old in good health. The rearrangement joins TRBV12-3 or TRBV12-4 to TRBJ1-4, with D unresolved. The sequenced sample was blood. CDR3 protein: CASSFSPGASTNEKLFF. In nucleotides, the CDR3 is TGTGCCAGCAGTTTCAGCCCAGGCGCCTCAACTAATGAAAAACTGTTTTTT.